The next 13 T cell receptor beta chains were all read from a single sample in a study of CD8+ T cells in alopecia areata. TCR sequencing used cDNA made by reverse transcription of extracted RNA. Sequenced by immunoSEQ multiplex PCR; TCRdb stores in-frame clones only, minus some. The repertoire has some 180,000 clones, almost 65% of them found once; the top ten carry around 1.6%. The specimen was CD4+ T cells sorted from blood, collected at week 0. The receptors were sampled from a human donor with alopecia areata.

Turning to this clone: One junction end does not reproduce the germline sequence, and a read error may be involved. This chain links TRBV7-9 with TRBJ1-4; D unresolved. CDR1 is SEHNR and CDR2 is FQNEAQ in the germline V gene (reference sequence). The CDR3 extends over 14 amino acids. The CDR3 spells CASCLGTANEKLFF. CDR3 nucleotides: TGTGCCAGCTGCTTGGGCACAGCTAATGAAAAACTGTTTTTT. The full variable domain, rest sourced from reference TRBV7-9 and TRBJ1-4, is DTGVSQNPRHKITKRGQNVTFRCDPISEHNRLYWYRQTLGQGPEFLTYFQNEAQLEKSRLLSDRFSAERPKGSFSTLEIQRTEQGDSAMYLCASCLGTANEKLFFGSGTQLSVL.

The count of this clone is one. V is TRBV5-1 and J is TRBJ2-1; D gene uncertain. Deletions cut 6 bases from V and 5 bases from J, with 18 bases between. The CDR3 sequence is 15 residues long. Looked up from germline, CDR1 is SGHRS and CDR2 is YFSETQ. CDR3 loop: CASTNDGRANNEQFF. Here the CDR3 DNA reads TGCGCCAGCACCAACGACGGAAGGGCTAACAATGAGCAGTTCTTC.

The chain has TRBV29-1 and TRBJ1-2; D unresolved. Trimming stripped 1 base from V and 8 bases from J, with 11 bases between. This CDR3 is 12 amino acids long. From germline, CDR1 is SQVTM and CDR2 ANQGSEA. CDR3 DNA: TGCAGCGTTGAAGGTCCGGGTAGAGGCTACACCTTC. This gives the protein CSVEGPGRGYTF.

V usage is TRBV2 and J usage is TRBJ1-6, with D hard to call. Germline assignment: CDR1 SNHLY and CDR2 FYNNEI. The V gene lost 3 bases and the J gene lost 10 bases, with 13 bases spanning the gap. This CDR3 comprises 14 residues. CDR3: CASSDLGRESPLHF. The CDR3 DNA reads as TGTGCCAGCAGTGACCTGGGGAGGGAGTCACCCCTCCACTTT.

The chain is built from TRBV2 and TRBJ1-2; D not certain. The V gene's germline CDR1 is SNHLY and CDR2 FYNNEI. The length of the CDR3 is 13 residues. Trimming left V 10 bases short and J 0 bases short, with 12 bases between. The CDR3 loop is CAISLDSNYGYTF. CDR3 nucleotide sequence: TGTGCCATTTCACTGGATTCTAACTATGGCTACACCTTC. The entire variable domain, with the rest obtained from reference TRBV2 and TRBJ1-2, is as follows: EPEVTQTPSHQVTQMGQEVILRCVPISNHLYFYWYRQILGQKVEFLVSFYNNEISEKSEIFDDQFSVERPDGSNFTLKIRSTKLEDSAMYFCAISLDSNYGYTFGSGTRLTVV.

The rearrangement uses TRBV6-1 and TRBJ2-2, with D possibly being TRBD1 (5 bases). The V gene lost 7 bases and the J gene lost 0 bases, with 12 bases spanning the gap. CDR3 size: 15 residues. Germline CDR1 is MNHNS and CDR2 is SASEGT. The CDR3 region has the DNA TGTGCCAGCACCTCAGAGACAGCGAACACCGGGGAGCTGTTTTTT. Translation: CASTSETANTGELFF.

This clone was observed a few times. The V call is TRBV6-6, the J call TRBJ2-3, with TRBD2 identical over 10 bases. Germline loops: CDR1 MNHNY, CDR2 SVGAGI (reference sequence). This CDR3 comprises 15 residues. Germline trimming cut 2 bases from V and 1 base from J; bases unmatched to any gene: 0. CDR3 sequence reads: CASSYLAGGTDTQYF. In DNA, the CDR3 is TGTGCCAGCAGTTACCTAGCGGGGGGCACAGATACGCAGTATTTT.

Written as DNA, the CDR3 is TGTGCCAGCAGTCCCGGACTAGAATACGAGCAGTACTTC. Amino acids: CASSPGLEYEQYF. The chain couples TRBV25-1 to TRBJ2-7; 7 bases are a match to TRBD2. Germline CDR1 reads MGHDK; CDR2 reads SYGVNS. This CDR3 contains 13 residues. The ends lost 5 bases at V and 4 bases at J; junction bases unmatched: 5.

The chain is built from TRBV29-1 and TRBJ2-7, with a tentative D call TRBD2 (6 bases). The CDR3 spans 14 residues. The germline V and J ends were trimmed by 6 bases and 3 bases, with 18 bases remaining between them. Germline V CDR1 and CDR2: SQVTM, ANQGSEA. CDR3 in amino acids: CSVLNSGSSYEQYF. DNA for the CDR3: TGCAGCGTCCTCAATTCCGGGAGTAGCTACGAGCAGTACTTC.

A note on this clone: The sample carries other DNA sequences with the same CDR3. The chain carries TRBV20-1 and TRBJ1-1; 7 bases are shared with TRBD1. This CDR3 is 11 amino acids long. From germline, CDR1 is DFQATT and CDR2 SNEGSKA (reference sequence). V shed 4 bases and J 4 bases; nucleotides not matched to a gene: 0. The CDR3: CSATGGTEAFF. CDR3 nucleotides: TGCAGTGCTACAGGGGGCACTGAAGCTTTCTTT.

The table lists this clone with a count of one. The CDR3: CATSNRDQPQHF. The CDR3 nucleotides are TGTGCCACCAGCAACAGGGACCAGCCCCAGCATTTT. This rearrangement joins TRBV15 to TRBJ1-5; D may be TRBD1 (6 bases). From germline, CDR1 is LNHNV and CDR2 YYDKDF (reference sequence). Between the trimmed V and J ends, which lost 4 bases and 7 bases, there was a span of 8 bases. CDR3 length: 12 residues.

The chain has TRBV6-1 and TRBJ2-1; 11 nucleotides match TRBD2. The CDR3 runs to 15 residues. The V gene's germline CDR1 is MNHNS and CDR2 SASEGT. Trimming took 0 bases from V and 6 from J; bases not matched to a gene: 1. CDR3 in DNA: TGTGCCAGCAGTGAAGCTAGCGGGGGGGCCAATGAGCAGTTCTTC. This translates into CASSEASGGANEQFF.

This clone has only a few counts. V usage is TRBV29-1 and J usage is TRBJ2-7; tentative D call: TRBD1 (6 bases). The CDR3 is made up of 12 amino acids. CDR1 and CDR2 (germline): SQVTM, ANQGSEA. The V and J ends lost 7 bases and 4 bases respectively, with 14 bases between them. The CDR3 nucleotides are TGCAGCGCCTGGTCAGGGGCGTACGAGCAGTACTTC. This sequence encodes CSAWSGAYEQYF.